This TCR beta chain was profiled in a study of tumor-infiltrating lymphocytes in primary liver carcinoma. Researchers generated TCR beta cDNA from roughly 510 ng of total RNA, relying on a constant-region primer. Three nested multiplex PCR rounds of slightly modified ARM-PCR generated TCR beta libraries. The two initial PCR rounds, approximately 10 cycles each, used TRBV1-TRBV30 forward and C-beta reverse primers. TCRdb re-called the multiplex PCR reads through MiXCR, storing one row per CDR3 protein. Among around 190,000 distinct CDR3 sequences listed, roughly 80% were seen once. CDR1 and CDR2 (germline): MNHEY, SVGEGT. CDR3 length: 15 amino acids. In the case of this clonotype: Its antigen is undetermined. A junction end diverges from the germline sequence, so it may reflect a read error.

Unsorted bulk tissue, roughly 20-33 mg of it, served as the source for co-extraction of RNA and DNA. General observations from the study: When set against blood, tumors had a significantly higher top-250-clone fraction (p = 0.039). Just around 8-25% of top clones spanned all five tumor regions.

This chain links TRBV6-2 or TRBV6-3 with TRBJ2-7, with a possible D match to TRBD2 (6 bases). The sample was tumor tissue from primary liver carcinoma. This clonotype was sampled from a man aged 40-50 years with primary liver carcinoma and hepatitis B virus infection. The chain's CDR3 is CAISTPTSGGYEQYF. In DNA form, the CDR3 reads TGTGCCATCAGCACTCCGACTAGTGGAGGGTACGAACAGTACTTC.